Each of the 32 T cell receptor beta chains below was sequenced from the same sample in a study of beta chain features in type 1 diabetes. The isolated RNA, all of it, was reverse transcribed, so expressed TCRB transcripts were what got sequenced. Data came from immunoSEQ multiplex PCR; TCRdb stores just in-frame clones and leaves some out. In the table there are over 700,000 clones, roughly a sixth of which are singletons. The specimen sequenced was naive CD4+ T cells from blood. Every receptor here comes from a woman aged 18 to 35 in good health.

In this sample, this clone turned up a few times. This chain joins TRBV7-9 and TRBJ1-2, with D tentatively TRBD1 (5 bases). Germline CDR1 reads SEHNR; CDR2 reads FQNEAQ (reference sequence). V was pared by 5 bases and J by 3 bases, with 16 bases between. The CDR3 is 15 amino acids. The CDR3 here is CASSRMGTGDYGYTF. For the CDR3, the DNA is TGTGCCAGCAGCCGTATGGGTACAGGAGACTATGGCTACACCTTC.

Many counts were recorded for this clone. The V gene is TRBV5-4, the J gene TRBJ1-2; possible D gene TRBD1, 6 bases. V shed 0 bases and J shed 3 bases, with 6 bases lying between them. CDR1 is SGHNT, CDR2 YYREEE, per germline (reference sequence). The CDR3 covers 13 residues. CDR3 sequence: CASSLDRDYGYTF. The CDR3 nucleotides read TGTGCCAGCAGCTTGGACAGGGACTATGGCTACACCTTC.

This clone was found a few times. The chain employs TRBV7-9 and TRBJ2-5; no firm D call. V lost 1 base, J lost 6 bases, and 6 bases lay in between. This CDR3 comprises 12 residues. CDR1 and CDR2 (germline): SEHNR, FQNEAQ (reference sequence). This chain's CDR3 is CASSLDMKTQYF. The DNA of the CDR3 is TGTGCCAGCAGCTTAGATATGAAGACCCAGTACTTC.

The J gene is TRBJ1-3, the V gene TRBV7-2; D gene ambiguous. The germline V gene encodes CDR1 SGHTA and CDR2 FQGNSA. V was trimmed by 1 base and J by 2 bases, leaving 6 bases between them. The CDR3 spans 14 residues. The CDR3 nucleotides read TGTGCCAGCAGCTTAGACAGCGCTGGAAACACCATATATTTT. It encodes CASSLDSAGNTIYF.

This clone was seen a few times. The CDR3 sequence: CASSLAGHGETQYF. The DNA of the CDR3 is TGTGCCAGCAGCTTAGCTGGCCATGGGGAGACCCAGTACTTC. The rearrangement links TRBV7-2 to TRBJ2-5; D ambiguous. The CDR3 is 14 amino acids. Germline V gene data show CDR1 as SGHTA and CDR2 as FQGNSA. Trimming stripped 0 bases from V and 5 bases from J, with 10 bases between.

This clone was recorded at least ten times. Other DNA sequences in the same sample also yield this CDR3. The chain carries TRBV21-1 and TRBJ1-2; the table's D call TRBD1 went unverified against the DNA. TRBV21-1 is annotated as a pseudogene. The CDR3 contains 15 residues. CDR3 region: CASSDRDRVDYGYTF. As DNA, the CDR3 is TGTGCCAGCAGCGACCGGGACAGGGTAGACTATGGCTACACCTTC.

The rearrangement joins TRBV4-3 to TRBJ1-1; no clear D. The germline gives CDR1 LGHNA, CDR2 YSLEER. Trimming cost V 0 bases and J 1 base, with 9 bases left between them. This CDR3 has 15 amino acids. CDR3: CASSQDPAENTEAFF. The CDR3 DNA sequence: TGCGCCAGCAGCCAAGATCCGGCAGAGAACACTGAAGCTTTCTTT.

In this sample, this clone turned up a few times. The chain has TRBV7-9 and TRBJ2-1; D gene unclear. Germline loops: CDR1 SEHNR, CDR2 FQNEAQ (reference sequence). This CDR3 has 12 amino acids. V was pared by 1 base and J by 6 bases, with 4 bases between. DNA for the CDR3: TGTGCCAGCAGCTTAGTTACCAATGAGCAGTTCTTC. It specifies CASSLVTNEQFF.

CDR3 DNA sequence: TGTGCCAGCAGCTTATTTTGGACGGTGAACACCGGGGAGCTGTTTTTT. It encodes CASSLFWTVNTGELFF. This sequence joins TRBV7-2 and TRBJ2-2; D gene unclear. CDR3 length: 16 amino acids. V lost 2 bases and J lost 1, with 11 bases in between. The germline gives CDR1 SGHTA, CDR2 FQGNSA.

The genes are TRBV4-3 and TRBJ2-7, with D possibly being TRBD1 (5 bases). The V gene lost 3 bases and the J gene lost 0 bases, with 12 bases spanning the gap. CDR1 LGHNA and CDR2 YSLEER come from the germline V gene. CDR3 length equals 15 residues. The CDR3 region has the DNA TGCGCCAGCAGCCAGGAAGACAGTAACTCCTACGAGCAGTACTTC. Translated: CASSQEDSNSYEQYF.

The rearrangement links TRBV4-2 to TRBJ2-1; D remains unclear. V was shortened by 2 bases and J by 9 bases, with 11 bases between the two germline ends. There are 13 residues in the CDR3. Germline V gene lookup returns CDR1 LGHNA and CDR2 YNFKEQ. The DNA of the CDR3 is TGTGCCAGCAGCCAAAGAGAGCGTACTGAGCAGTTCTTC. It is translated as CASSQRERTEQFF.

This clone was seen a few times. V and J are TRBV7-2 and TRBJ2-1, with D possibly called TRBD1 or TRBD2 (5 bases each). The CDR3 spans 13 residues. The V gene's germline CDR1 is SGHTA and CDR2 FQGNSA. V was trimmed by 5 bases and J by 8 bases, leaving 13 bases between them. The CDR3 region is CASSPARGDEQFF. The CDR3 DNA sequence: TGTGCCAGCAGCCCAGCACGGGGCGATGAGCAGTTCTTC.

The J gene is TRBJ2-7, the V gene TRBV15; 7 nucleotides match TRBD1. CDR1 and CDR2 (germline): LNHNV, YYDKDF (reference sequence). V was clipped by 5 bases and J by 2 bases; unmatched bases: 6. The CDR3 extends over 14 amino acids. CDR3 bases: TGTGCCACCAGCGGGTCCAGGGGGACCTACGAGCAGTACTTC. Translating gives CATSGSRGTYEQYF. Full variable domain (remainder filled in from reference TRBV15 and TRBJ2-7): DAMVIQNPRYQVTQFGKPVTLSCSQTLNHNVMYWYQQKSSQAPKLLFHYYDKDFNNEADTPDNFQSRRPNTSFCFLDIRSPGLGDTAMYLCATSGSRGTYEQYFGPGTRLTVT.

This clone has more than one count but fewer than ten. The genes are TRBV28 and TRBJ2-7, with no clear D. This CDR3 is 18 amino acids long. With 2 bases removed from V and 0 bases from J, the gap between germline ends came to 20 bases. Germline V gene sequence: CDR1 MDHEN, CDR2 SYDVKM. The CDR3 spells CASSLGFQLVGSSYEQYF. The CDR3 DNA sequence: TGTGCCAGCAGTTTAGGATTTCAGCTTGTTGGATCCTCCTACGAGCAGTACTTC.

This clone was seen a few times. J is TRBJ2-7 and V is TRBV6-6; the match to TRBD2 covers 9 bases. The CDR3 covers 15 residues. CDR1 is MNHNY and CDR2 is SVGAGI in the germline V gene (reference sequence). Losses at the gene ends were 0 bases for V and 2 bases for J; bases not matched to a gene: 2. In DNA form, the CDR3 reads TGTGCCAGCAGTTACTCGTCTAGCGGGACCTACGAGCAGTACTTC. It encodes CASSYSSSGTYEQYF.

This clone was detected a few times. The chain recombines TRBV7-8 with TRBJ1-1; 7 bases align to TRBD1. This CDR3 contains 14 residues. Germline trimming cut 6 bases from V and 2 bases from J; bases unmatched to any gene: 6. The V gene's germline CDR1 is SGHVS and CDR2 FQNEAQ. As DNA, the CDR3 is TGTGCCAGCAGACCGGGACAGCTAAACACTGAAGCTTTCTTT. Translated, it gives CASRPGQLNTEAFF.

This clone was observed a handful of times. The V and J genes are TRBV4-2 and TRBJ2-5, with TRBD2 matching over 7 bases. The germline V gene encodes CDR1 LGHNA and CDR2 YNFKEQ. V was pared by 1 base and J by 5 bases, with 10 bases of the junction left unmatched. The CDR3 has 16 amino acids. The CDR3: CASSQGRVAGEETQYF. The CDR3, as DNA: TGTGCCAGCAGCCAAGGGAGGGTTGCGGGAGAGGAGACCCAGTACTTC.

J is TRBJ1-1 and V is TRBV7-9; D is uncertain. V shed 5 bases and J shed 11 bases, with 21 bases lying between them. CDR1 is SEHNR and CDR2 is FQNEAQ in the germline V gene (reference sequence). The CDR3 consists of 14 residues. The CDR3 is CASSDSGRPSWAFF. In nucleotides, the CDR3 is TGTGCCAGCAGCGACTCCGGGAGACCCTCGTGGGCTTTCTTT.

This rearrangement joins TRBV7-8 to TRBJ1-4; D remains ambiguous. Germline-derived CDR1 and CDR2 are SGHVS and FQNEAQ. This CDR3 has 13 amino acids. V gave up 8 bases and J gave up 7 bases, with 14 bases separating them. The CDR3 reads CASAGRAREKLFF. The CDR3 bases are TGTGCCAGCGCTGGGAGGGCGCGTGAAAAACTGTTTTTT. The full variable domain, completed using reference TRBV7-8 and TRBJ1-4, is GAGVSQSPRYKVAKRGQDVALRCDPISGHVSLFWYQQALGQGPEFLTYFQNEAQLDKSGLPSDRFFAERPEGSVSTLKIQRTQQEDSAVYLCASAGRAREKLFFGSGTQLSVL.

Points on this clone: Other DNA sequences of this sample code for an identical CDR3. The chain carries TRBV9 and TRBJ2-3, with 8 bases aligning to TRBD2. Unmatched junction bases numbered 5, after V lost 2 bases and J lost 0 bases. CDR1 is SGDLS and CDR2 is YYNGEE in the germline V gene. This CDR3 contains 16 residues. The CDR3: CASSVGTSGSTDTQYF. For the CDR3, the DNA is TGTGCCAGCAGCGTTGGAACTAGCGGTAGCACAGATACGCAGTATTTT.

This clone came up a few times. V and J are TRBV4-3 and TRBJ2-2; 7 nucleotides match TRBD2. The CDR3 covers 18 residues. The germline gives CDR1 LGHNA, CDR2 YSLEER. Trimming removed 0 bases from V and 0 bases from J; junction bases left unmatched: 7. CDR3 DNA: TGCGCCAGCAGCCAAGAAAGTCTAGCGGCGGCGAACACCGGGGAGCTGTTTTTT. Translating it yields CASSQESLAAANTGELFF.

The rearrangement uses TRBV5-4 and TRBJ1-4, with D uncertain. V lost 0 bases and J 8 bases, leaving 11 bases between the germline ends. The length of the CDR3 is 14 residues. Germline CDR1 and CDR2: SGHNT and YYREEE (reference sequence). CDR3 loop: CASSLGAKPEKLFF. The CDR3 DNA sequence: TGTGCCAGCAGCTTGGGGGCTAAGCCCGAAAAACTGTTTTTT.

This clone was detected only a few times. CDR3 in DNA: TGTGCCAGCAGTGAGCGGGAGGGGGTCACAGATACGCAGTATTTT. This translates into CASSEREGVTDTQYF. The V gene is TRBV2, the J gene TRBJ2-3; TRBD2 aligns across 9 bases. Germline V lookup: CDR1 SNHLY, CDR2 FYNNEI. V shed 3 bases and J 2 bases; nucleotides not matched to a gene: 3. The CDR3 covers 15 residues.

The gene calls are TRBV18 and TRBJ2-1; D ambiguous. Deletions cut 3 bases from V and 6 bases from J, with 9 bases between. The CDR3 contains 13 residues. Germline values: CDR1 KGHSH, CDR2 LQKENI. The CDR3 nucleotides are TGTGCCAGCTCACCGCGACCCCTCAATGAGCAGTTCTTC. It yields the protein CASSPRPLNEQFF.

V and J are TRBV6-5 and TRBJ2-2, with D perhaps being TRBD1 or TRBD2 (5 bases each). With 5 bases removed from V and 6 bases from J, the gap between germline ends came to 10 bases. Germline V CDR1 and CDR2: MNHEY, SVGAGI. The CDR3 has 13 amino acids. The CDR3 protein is CASSLGTAGELFF. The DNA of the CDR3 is TGTGCCAGCAGTCTCGGGACCGCCGGGGAGCTGTTTTTT.

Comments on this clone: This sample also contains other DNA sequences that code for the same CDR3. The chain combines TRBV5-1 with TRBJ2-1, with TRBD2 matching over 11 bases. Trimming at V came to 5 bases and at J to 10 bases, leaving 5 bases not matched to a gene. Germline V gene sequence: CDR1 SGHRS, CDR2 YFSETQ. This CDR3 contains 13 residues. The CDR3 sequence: CASSLGTSGEQFF. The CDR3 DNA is TGCGCCAGCAGTTTAGGGACTAGCGGCGAGCAGTTCTTC.

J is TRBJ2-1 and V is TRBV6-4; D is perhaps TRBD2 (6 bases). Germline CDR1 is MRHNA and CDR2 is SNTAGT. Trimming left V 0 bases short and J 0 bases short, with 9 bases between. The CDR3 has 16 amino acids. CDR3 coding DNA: TGTGCCAGCAGTGACTCAGCTAGCGCCTCCTACAATGAGCAGTTCTTC. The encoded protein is CASSDSASASYNEQFF.

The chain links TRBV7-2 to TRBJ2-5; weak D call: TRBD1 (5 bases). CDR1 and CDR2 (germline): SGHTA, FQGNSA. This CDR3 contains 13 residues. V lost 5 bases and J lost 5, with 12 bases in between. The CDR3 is CASSKGSGETQYF. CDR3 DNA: TGTGCCAGCAGCAAGGGGTCAGGGGAGACCCAGTACTTC.

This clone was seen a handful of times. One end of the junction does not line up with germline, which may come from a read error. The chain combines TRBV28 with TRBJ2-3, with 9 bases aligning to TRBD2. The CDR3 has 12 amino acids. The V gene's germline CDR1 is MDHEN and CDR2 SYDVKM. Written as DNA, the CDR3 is TGTGCCAGCAGTACGCCGGGACTAGCTCGGCATTTT. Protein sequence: CASSTPGLARHF.

For the CDR3, the DNA is TGTGCCACCTTGTGGGGCGGACTCTCCTACGAGCAGTACTTC. As protein: CATLWGGLSYEQYF. V is TRBV21-1 and J is TRBJ2-5. Near its end, the DNA agrees better with TRBJ2-7, so the J call may be wrong. TRBV21-1 has pseudogene status. The CDR3 has 14 residues.

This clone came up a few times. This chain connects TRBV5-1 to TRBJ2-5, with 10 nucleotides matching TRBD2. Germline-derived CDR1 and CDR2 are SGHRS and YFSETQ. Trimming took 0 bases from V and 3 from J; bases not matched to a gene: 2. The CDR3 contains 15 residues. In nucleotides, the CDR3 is TGCGCCAGCAGCTTGGCCACTAGCGGGAAAGAGACCCAGTACTTC. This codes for CASSLATSGKETQYF.

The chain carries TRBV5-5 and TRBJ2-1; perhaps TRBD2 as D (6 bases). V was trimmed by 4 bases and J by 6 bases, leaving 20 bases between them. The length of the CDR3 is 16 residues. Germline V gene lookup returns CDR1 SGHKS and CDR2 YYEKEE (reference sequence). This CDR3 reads CASSQSRRDSFNEQFF. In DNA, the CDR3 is TGTGCCAGCAGCCAAAGCCGCCGGGACTCATTCAATGAGCAGTTCTTC.